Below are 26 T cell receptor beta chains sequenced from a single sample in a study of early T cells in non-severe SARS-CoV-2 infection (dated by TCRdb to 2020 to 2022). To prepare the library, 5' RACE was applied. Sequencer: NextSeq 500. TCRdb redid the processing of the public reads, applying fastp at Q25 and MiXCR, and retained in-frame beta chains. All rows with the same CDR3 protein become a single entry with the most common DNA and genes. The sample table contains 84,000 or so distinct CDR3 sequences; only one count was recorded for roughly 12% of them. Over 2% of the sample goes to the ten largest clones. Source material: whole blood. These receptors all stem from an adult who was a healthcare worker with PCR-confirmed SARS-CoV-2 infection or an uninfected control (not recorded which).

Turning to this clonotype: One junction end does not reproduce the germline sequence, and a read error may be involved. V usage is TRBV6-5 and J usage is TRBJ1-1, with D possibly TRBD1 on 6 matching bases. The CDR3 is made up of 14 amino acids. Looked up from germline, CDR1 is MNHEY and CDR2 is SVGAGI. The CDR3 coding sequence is TGTGCCAGCAGTCCCCCAGGGAGAGGGGGTGAAGTTTTCTTT. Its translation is CASSPPGRGGEVFF.

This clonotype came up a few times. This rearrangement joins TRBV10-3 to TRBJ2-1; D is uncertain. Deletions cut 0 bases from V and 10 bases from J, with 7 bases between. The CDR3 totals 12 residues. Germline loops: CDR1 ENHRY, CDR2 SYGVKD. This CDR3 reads CAISESQEEQFF. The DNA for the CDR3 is TGTGCCATCAGTGAGTCCCAGGAGGAGCAGTTCTTC.

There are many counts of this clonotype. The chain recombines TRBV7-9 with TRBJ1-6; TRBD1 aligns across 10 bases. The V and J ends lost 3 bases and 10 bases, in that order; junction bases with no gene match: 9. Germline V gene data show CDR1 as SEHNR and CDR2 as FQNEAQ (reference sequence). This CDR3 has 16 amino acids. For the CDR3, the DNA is TGTGCCAGCAGCTTCCCCGACAGGGGGCAGGGATCACCCCTCCACTTT. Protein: CASSFPDRGQGSPLHF.

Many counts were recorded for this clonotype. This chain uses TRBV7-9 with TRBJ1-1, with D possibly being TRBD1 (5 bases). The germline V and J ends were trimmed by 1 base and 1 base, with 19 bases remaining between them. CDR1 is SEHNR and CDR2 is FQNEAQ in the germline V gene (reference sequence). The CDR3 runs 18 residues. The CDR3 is CASSLEQVALRANTEAFF. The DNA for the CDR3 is TGTGCCAGCAGCTTAGAACAGGTTGCACTTCGGGCGAACACTGAAGCTTTCTTT.

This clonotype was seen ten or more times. CDR3 coding DNA: TGTGCCAGCAGCTTAGTACCAGCGGGAGGAAACAATGAGCAGTTCTTC. Its translation: CASSLVPAGGNNEQFF. The V and J genes are TRBV7-2 and TRBJ2-1; 9 bases are a match to TRBD2. The CDR3 covers 16 residues. V dropped 1 base and J dropped 5; count of bases not matched to a gene: 6. The germline V gene has CDR1 SGHTA and CDR2 FQGNSA.

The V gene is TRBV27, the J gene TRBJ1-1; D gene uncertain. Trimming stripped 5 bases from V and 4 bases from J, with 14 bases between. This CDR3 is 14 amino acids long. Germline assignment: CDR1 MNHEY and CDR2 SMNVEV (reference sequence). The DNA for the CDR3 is TGTGCCAGCAGTCCACGGAGGGCGGGCACTGAAGCTTTCTTT. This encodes CASSPRRAGTEAFF.

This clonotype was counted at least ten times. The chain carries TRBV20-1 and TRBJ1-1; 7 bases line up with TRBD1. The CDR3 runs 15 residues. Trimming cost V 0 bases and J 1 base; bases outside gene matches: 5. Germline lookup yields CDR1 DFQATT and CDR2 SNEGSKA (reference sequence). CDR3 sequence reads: CSARDLRQGNTEAFF. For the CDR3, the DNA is TGCAGTGCTAGAGATCTGAGACAGGGGAACACTGAAGCTTTCTTT.

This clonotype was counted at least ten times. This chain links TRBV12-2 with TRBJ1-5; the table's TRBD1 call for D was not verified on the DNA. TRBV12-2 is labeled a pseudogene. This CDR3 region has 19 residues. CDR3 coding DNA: TGTGCAAGTCGCTTAGATGTGGGGACAGGGTACCATAGCAATCAGCCCCAGCATTTT. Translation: CASRLDVGTGYHSNQPQHF.

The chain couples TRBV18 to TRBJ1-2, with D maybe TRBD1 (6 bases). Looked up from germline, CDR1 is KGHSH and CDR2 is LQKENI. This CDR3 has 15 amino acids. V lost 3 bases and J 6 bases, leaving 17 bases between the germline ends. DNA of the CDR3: TGTGCCAGCTCACCCTGGACAGTGAAGTATGATGGCTACACCTTC. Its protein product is CASSPWTVKYDGYTF.

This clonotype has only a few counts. The CDR3 DNA is TGCAGCGCCAAAGGACTAGCGGAGGGCACAGATACGCAGTATTTT. Translating it yields CSAKGLAEGTDTQYF. This chain joins TRBV29-1 and TRBJ2-3, with 10 nucleotides matching TRBD2. Trimming removed 7 bases from V and 1 base from J; junction bases left unmatched: 8. This CDR3 contains 15 residues. Per the germline V gene, CDR1 is SQVTM and CDR2 is ANQGSEA.

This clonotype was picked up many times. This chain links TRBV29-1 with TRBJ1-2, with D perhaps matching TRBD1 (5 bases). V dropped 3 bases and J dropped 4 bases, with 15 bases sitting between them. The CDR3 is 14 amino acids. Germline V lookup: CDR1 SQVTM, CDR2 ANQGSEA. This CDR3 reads CSVESEGHFYGYTF. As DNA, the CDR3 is TGCAGCGTTGAGTCTGAAGGACACTTCTATGGCTACACCTTC.

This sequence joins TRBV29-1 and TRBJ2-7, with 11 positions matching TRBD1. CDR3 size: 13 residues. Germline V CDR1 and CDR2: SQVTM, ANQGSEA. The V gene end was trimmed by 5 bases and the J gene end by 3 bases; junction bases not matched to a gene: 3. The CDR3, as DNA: TGCAGCGTTACGGACAGGGGGCACTACGAGCAGTACTTC. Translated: CSVTDRGHYEQYF.

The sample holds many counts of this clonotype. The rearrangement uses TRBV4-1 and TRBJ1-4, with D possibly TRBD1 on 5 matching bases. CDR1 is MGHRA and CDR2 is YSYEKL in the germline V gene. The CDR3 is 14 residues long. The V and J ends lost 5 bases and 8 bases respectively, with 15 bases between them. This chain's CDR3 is CASSIRDGLEKLFF. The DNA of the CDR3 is TGCGCCAGCAGCATACGGGACGGTTTAGAAAAACTGTTTTTT.

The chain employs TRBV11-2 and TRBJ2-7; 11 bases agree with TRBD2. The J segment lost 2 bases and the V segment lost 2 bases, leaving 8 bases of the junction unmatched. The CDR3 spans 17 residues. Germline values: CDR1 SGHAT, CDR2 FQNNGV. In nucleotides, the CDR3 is TGTGCCAGCAGCTTACCCTCCGGGACTAGCGGTACCTACGAGCAGTACTTC. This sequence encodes CASSLPSGTSGTYEQYF.

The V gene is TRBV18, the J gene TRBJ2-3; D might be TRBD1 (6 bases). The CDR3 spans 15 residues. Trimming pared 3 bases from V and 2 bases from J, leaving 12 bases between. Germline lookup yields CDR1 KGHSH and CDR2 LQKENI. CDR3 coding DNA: TGTGCCAGCTCACCTAGAGGACAGCCCACAGATACGCAGTATTTT. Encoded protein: CASSPRGQPTDTQYF.

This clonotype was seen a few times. The CDR3 DNA is TGTGCCACCAGTGACCCCGGACAGGGTAATCAGCCCCAGCATTTT. Amino acid sequence: CATSDPGQGNQPQHF. The gene calls are TRBV24-1 and TRBJ1-5; 8 nucleotides align to TRBD1. Germline V gene sequence: CDR1 KGHDR, CDR2 SFDVKD. The CDR3 totals 15 residues. V lost 4 bases to trimming and J lost 4 bases; unmatched junction nucleotides: 5.

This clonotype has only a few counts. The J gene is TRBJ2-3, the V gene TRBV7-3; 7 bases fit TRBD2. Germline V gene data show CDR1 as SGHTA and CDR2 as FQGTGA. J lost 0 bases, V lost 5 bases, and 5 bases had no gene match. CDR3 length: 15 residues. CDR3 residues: CASSPFGGSTDTQYF. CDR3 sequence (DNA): TGTGCCAGCAGCCCCTTCGGGGGGAGCACAGATACGCAGTATTTT.

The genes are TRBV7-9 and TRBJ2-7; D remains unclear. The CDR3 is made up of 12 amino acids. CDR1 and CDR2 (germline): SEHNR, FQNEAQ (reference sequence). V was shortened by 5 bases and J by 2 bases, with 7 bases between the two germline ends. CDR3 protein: CASSIRPYEQYF. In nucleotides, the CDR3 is TGTGCCAGCAGCATCCGTCCCTACGAGCAGTACTTC.

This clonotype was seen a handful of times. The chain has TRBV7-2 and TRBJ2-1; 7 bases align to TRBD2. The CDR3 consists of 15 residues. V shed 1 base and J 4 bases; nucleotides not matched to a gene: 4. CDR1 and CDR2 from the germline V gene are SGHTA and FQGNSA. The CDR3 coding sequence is TGTGCCAGCAGCTTAGACTTGCGGGGGTACAATGAGCAGTTCTTC. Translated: CASSLDLRGYNEQFF.

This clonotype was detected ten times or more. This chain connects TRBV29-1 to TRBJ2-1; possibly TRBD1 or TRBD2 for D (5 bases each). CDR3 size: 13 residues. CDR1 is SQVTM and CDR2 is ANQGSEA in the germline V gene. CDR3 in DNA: TGCAGTGCGAGACAGAGTTGGAGGAATGAGCAGTTCTTC. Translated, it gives CSARQSWRNEQFF.

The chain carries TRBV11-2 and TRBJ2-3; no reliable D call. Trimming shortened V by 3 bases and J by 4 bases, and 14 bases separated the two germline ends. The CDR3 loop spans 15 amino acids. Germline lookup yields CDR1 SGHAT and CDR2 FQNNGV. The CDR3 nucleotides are TGTGCCAGCAGCTTCCGGACCCCGCCGGCAGATACGCAGTATTTT. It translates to CASSFRTPPADTQYF.

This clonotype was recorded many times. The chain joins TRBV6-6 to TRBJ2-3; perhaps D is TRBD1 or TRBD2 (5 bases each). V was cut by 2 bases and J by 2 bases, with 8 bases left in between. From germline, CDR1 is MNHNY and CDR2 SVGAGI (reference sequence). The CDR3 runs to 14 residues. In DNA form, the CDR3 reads TGTGCCAGCAGTTACGGGGACCCCACAGATACGCAGTATTTT. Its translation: CASSYGDPTDTQYF.

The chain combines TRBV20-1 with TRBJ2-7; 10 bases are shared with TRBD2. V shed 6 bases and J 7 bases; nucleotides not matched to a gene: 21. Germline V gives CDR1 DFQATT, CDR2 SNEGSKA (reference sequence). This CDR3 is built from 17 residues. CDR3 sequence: CSAEISTSGLKRGEQYF. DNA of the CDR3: TGCAGTGCGGAAATCTCGACTAGCGGGCTCAAGAGAGGGGAGCAGTACTTC.

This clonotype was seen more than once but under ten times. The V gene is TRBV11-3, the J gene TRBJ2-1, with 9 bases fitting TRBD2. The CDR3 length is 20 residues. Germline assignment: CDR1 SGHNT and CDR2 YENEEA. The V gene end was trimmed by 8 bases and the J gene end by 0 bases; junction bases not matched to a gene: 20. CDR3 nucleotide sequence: TGTGCCAGCGCCATTTTCGGCGGGAGGGTTCCGGTAGGCTCCTACAATGAGCAGTTCTTC. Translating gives CASAIFGGRVPVGSYNEQFF.

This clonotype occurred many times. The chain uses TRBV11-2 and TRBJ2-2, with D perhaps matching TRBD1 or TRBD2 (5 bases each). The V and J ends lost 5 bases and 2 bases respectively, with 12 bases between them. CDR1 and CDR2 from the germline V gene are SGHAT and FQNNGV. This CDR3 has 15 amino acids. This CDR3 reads CASSPGTRNTGELFF. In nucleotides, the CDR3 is TGTGCCAGCAGCCCCGGGACCCGAAACACCGGGGAGCTGTTTTTT.

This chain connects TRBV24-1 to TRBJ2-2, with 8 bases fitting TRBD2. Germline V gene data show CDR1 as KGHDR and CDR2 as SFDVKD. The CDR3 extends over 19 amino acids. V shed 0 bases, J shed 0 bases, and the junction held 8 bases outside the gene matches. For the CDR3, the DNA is TGTGCCACCAGTGATTTGCGGCCTAGCGGGCGATCGAACACCGGGGAGCTGTTTTTT. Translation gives CATSDLRPSGRSNTGELFF.